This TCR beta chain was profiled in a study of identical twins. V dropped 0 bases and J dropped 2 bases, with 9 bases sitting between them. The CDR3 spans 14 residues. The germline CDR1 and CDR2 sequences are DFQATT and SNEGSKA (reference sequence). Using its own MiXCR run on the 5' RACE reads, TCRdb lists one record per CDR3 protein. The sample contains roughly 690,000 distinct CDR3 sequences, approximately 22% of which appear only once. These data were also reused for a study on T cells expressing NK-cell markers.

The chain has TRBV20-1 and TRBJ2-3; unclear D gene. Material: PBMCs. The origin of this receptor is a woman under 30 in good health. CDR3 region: CSAREWSSTDTQYF. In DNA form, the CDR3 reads TGCAGTGCTAGAGAGTGGAGCTCCACAGATACGCAGTATTTT.